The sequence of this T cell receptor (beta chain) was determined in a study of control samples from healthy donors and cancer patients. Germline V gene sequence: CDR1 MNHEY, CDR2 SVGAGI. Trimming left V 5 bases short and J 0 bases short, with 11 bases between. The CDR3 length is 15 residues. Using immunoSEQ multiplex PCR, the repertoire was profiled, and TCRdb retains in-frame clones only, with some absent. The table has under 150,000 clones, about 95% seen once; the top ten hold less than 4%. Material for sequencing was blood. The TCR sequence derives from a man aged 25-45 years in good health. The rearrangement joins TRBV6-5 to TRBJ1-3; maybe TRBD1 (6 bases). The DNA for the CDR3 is TGTGCCAGCAGTCCCCGACAGGCCTCTGGAAACACCATATATTTT. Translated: CASSPRQASGNTIYF.